This record concerns one T cell receptor beta chain sequence. This sample was taken from a study of OX40 agonist ivuxolimab in advanced cancers. Overall study: Of the patients, three showed partial responses, one with hepatocellular carcinoma and two with cutaneous melanoma.

Generated by immunoSEQ multiplex PCR, the TCRdb table keeps only in-frame clones and is missing some. Of about 35,000 clones in the sample, 92% were seen once. Sampling of blood occurred at baseline, cycle 4 day 1, and cycle 7 day 1. The ends lost 3 bases at V and 3 bases at J; junction bases unmatched: 9. Germline-derived CDR1 and CDR2 are SGHDN and FVKESK. The CDR3 length is 17 residues. The TCR originated in an adult with an advanced solid tumor such as melanoma, head and neck, liver or kidney cancer. The V call is TRBV14, the J call TRBJ2-7, with TRBD2 matching 12 bases. The sequenced sample was CD4+ or CD8+ T cells sorted from blood, obtained in a trial of the OX40 agonist ivuxolimab. The CDR3 DNA sequence: TGTGCCAGCAGCCAGCGGGCCGGACTAGCGGGACGCTACGAGCAGTACTTC. Its translation is CASSQRAGLAGRYEQYF.